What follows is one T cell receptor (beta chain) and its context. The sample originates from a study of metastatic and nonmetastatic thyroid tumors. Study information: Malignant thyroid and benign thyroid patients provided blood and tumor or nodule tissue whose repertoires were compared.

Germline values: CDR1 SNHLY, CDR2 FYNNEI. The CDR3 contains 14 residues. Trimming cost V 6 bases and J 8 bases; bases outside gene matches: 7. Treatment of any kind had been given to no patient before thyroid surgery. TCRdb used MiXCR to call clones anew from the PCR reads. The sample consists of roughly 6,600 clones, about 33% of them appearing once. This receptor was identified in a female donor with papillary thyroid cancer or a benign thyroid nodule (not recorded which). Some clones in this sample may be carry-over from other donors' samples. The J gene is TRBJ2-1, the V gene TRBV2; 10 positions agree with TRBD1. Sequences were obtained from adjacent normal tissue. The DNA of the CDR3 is TGTGCCAGCAGGGATGGACAGGGGGTGGATGAGCAGTTCTTC. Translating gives CASRDGQGVDEQFF.